This T cell receptor (beta chain) stems from a study of blood T cells in healthy people across ages. With V trimmed by 1 base and J by 2 bases, 3 bases remained unmatched. Germline CDR1 and CDR2: ENHRY and SYGVKD. The CDR3 is 15 residues long. A note on this clonotype: The antigen remains unidentified.

Study-level findings and limits: The long-lived group displayed more naive CD4+ cells, plus higher diversity, than the aged donors did. Roughly linear age-related decline in beta diversity appeared, significant by age 40.

A second PCR of 7 to 11 cycles used a sample-barcoded 5' primer and a J-beta primer mix. One entry per CDR3 protein results from TCRdb running MiXCR on the 5' RACE reads. The profile shows about 600,000 distinct CDR3 sequences, around half of them singletons. This chain joins TRBV10-3 and TRBJ2-5; 8 bases line up with TRBD1. The specimen was blood. The source of this sequence is a man older than 75 in good health. The CDR3 bases are TGTGCCATCAGTGAGTACGGGACAGGACAAGAGACCCAGTACTTC. It encodes CAISEYGTGQETQYF.